The following is a T cell receptor (beta chain) sequence with its context. This entry comes from a study of blood T cell repertoires in COVID-19. At the level of the study: Collection of acute and convalescent COVID-19 samples took place in the United States, Italy and Spain. PBMCs, B-cell-depleted T cells, or T cells were the source of the cDNA or gDNA that made up the material.

In germline, CDR1 is MNHEY, CDR2 SVGAGI. V was cut by 6 bases and J by 4 bases, with 18 bases left in between. The CDR3 length is 15 residues. Original methodology: From reference gene primer amplification, estimates of nucleated cell counts were derived. Generated by immunoSEQ multiplex PCR, the TCRdb table keeps only in-frame clones and is missing some. V, J and clone size are taken as reported in that table, and D and trimming were inferred from the DNA itself. The sample lists 160,000 or so clones; around 90% were seen once. The sequence derives from a man in his 60s with active or convalescent COVID-19. This rearrangement joins TRBV6-5 to TRBJ1-2; weak D call: TRBD1 (6 bases). Sequenced: peripheral blood. The CDR3, as DNA: TGTGCCAGCAGGCCTCCAGGGGTCTTGGGCTATGGCTACACCTTC. Translation: CASRPPGVLGYGYTF.